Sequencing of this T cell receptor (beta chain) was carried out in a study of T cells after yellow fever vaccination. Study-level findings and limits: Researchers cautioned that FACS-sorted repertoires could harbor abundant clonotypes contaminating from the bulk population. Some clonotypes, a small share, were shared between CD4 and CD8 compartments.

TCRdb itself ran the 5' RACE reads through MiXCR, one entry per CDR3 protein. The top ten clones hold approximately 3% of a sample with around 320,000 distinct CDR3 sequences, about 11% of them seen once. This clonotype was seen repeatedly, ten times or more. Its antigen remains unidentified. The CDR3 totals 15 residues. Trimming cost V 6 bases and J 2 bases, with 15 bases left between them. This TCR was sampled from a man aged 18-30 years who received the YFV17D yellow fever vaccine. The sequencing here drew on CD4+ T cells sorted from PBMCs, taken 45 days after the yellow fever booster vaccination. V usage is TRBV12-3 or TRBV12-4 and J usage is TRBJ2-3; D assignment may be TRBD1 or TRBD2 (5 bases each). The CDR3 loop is CASSTHTGTTDTQYF. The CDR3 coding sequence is TGTGCCAGCAGCACCCATACGGGGACCACAGATACGCAGTATTTT.